The present TCR beta chain was sequenced within a study of cytomegalovirus exposure and HLA in healthy donors listed by TCRdb under 2017. The study in broad terms: An earlier analysis of roughly 570 of the donors reported about 300 Gb of sequence data and 117 million unique TCR beta sequences obtained from roughly 170 million T cells. An early release that covered approximately 600 HLA-typed donors contained approximately 300 gigabases of sequencing data and approximately 85 million unique TCR sequences. Of the 300 to 500 genotyped donors, 81% were placed in the genetic ancestry cluster associated with self-reported Caucasian donors. The study aimed to test whether cataloging public T cell receptors could reveal signatures of past pathogen exposure. The study used immunosequencing to profile the T cell repertoires of under 700 subjects and linked those repertoires to cytomegalovirus serostatus. Besides the first cohort of roughly 640 subjects, a separate validation cohort made up of about 120 different subjects was used. To predict cytomegalovirus infection status, the study brought together high-throughput TCR immunosequencing, statistical association of individual TCRs with disease status, and machine learning. In a later analysis, previously published TCR beta repertoires from hundreds of donors were re-analyzed and high-resolution HLA genotyping was added so that TCR occurrence patterns could be studied. In the later analysis, no new phenotypic data were used to find candidate immune exposures; instead, reliance was placed on TCR beta sequences and their occurrence across donors. An earlier analysis of nearly 600 of the donors applied high-throughput TCR beta sequencing to assess whether each TCR beta V gene segment acted as functional or pseudogenic. Donor age, sex, ethnicity and CMV serostatus were compiled together with the repertoire data. A later genetic analysis used genome-wide SNP genotypes for about 65% of the 666 donors, treating that subset as a discovery cohort. All discovery cohort repertoires had been generated on a single sequencing platform. HLA typing covered class I and class II loci at four-digit resolution. The number of donors typed differed by locus, with 629-630 for A, B, C, DRB1 and DQB1, 522 for DQA1, over 600 for DPA1, and some 440 for DPB1. Because of strong linkage in the cohort, roughly five DR-DQ haplotypes were treated as single units for association and clustering. Across approximately 420 genotyped donors of the cohort, an average of about 240,000 unique TCR beta nucleotide sequences per donor were sequenced, and roughly 20% of those sequences were non-productive. On the study overall, not on this receptor specifically: The authors suggested that the approach could potentially be extended to other disease states and immunological phenotypes. Compared with the approximately 700-donor mean, donors in an Asian-associated ancestry cluster had fewer N-insertions in productive TCRs, according to a later genetic analysis. Broadly in line with IMGT annotations, most TCR beta V segments showed up in productive rearrangements about 87% or about 30% of the time in an earlier analysis of approximately 600 of the donors. In vitro tests confirmed that a few of the cytomegalovirus-associated TCR beta chains recognize cytomegalovirus antigens. Because the 87-base-pair reads could not distinguish some IMGT-functional V segments, including TRBV6-2 and TRBV6-3, those segments were excluded. In a later analysis, the rate of TCR association differed among HLA loci, with DRB1 alleles having the most associated TCRs and HLA-C alleles having the fewest. Several of the top co-occurrence clusters appeared to be linked to parvovirus B19, influenza, CMV and Epstein-Barr virus, according to a later analysis. Linkage disequilibrium might explain the correlated functional status among segregating V segments, but an unknown experimental factor could not be excluded. HLA typing was unavailable for some donors at each locus, so association tests used only the typed subset. Most TCR sequences were seen in very few donors, while some public TCRs were found in many individuals. A group of highly shared sequence variants was considered likely to be a technical artifact of the sequencing pipeline. In a later analysis, HLA-associated TCR beta chains were found to be more clonally expanded and to have lower generation probabilities than equally common non-associated chains. Sequencing depth was assumed to be roughly uniform across donors in the presence/absence analyses, though that assumption may not hold. The classifier was reported to diagnose cytomegalovirus status with high specificity and sensitivity in both the original and validation cohorts. A further reported finding was that TCR beta sequences accurately predicted the HLA-A and HLA-B alleles for most subjects in the first cohort. The study listed 164 TCR beta chains as associated with cytomegalovirus. Because counts were too low, 15 to 20 rarely observed V segments, including chromosome 9 orphons, were left out of the earlier analysis of 500 to 750 of the donors. Strong co-occurrence of HLA alleles, especially DR and DQ, made assigning TCR associations to individual alleles difficult. The cohort was sequenced for TCR beta chains only, and without alpha or paired-chain data the features that could be detected were limited. V-gene and J-gene trimming of TCR beta chains was associated with a missense DCLRE1C variant in a later genetic analysis, and the association was replicated in an independent cohort. A later analysis associated 17,000 or so TCR beta sequences with specific HLA alleles at a false discovery rate of 0.05. The only immune exposure information available for the cohort was CMV serostatus. According to a later analysis, most CMV-associated TCR beta chains appeared to be HLA-restricted, and the HLA associations seemed to be driven largely by CMV exposure.

In the case of this clone: Its antigen is unknown. The sample holds no much larger clone one base away, and base qualities are not on file.

The library came from the immunoSEQ multiplex PCR assay. For the multiplex PCR, a mixture combining 60 forward primers for TCR Vbeta segments and 13 reverse primers for TCR Jbeta segments was used. Amplification of the CDR3 region of rearranged TCR beta genes was performed with a multiplex PCR assay on genomic DNA. Amplified TCR beta libraries were sequenced as 87-base-pair reads on the Illumina HiSeq System. In the original analysis: A later analysis counted approximately 74 million unique TCR beta chains across the 700 or so repertoires, and roughly 11 million of these chains were shared by at least two donors. A nearest-neighbor algorithm error-corrected the raw reads and collapsed the reads into unique sequences, merging closely related sequences to remove PCR and sequencing errors. CDR3 sequences were aligned to IMGT reference sequences to assign V, D and J gene segments. Each retained sequence needed at least a six-nucleotide match to both a V gene segment and a J gene segment. A rearrangement was called productive if the CDR3 had no stop codons and remained in frame with V and J, and every other rearrangement was called non-productive. Following IMGT convention, CDR3 was defined as the stretch from the second conserved V-encoded cysteine to the conserved J-encoded phenylalanine. The earlier analysis of approximately 500 of the donors excluded sequences that lacked an unambiguous match to a single V gene segment. An earlier analysis of a few hundred of the donors called V segments functional above 56.7% productive rearrangements and segregating when the between-donor standard deviation exceeded 5%. To diagnose cytomegalovirus status from the catalog of TCR beta chain sequences, a statistical classification framework was built. A later analysis assigned V and J genes by comparing TCR nucleotide sequences with IMGT/GENE-DB human TR gene sequences. The TCRdist pipeline was used in a later analysis to assign CDR3 sequences and most-parsimonious VDJ recombination scenarios. A later analysis defined each TCR beta chain by its CDR3 amino acid sequence plus V-gene family, and excluded reads lacking a unique V-gene family. To address suspected cross-contamination and a sequencing artifact, a later analysis removed several hundred highly shared, low-generation-probability nucleotide sequences. In a later analysis, a clonal expansion index was calculated for each public chain from normalized within-repertoire ranks of inferred template counts. Generation probabilities in a later analysis came from a VDJ recombination model fitted to out-of-frame rearrangements, and those results were checked against IGoR. A later analysis scored TCR-TCR, TCR-HLA and TCR-CMV co-occurrence with hypergeometric tests, applying a repertoire-size bias correction to TCR pairs. In a later analysis, false discovery rates were estimated by permuting HLA or CMV assignments 20 times. In a later analysis, co-occurring TCRs were grouped using DBSCAN, and TCRdist sequence similarity was added for clustering within HLA-allele-positive subsets. Co-occurrence clustering excluded repertoires with fewer than 30,000 or more than 120,000 public chains, plus five with anomalous nucleotide sharing. TCRdb retrieved this table from immuneACCESS and kept in-frame rearrangements only. Not all clones are present; in checked studies, unresolved V genes account for under half, and no reason is known for the remainder. V and J calls plus clone size are reproduced from that table; the DNA served to infer D and trimming. The table for this sample lists some 150,000 clones; 80% of them were counted only once. In total, the top ten clones hold roughly 10% of the sample.

The cohort was made up of 666 healthy bone marrow donors. Cohort members were all nominally healthy when sampled, although unrecorded immune exposures were likely present. The donor was CMV seropositive and belonged to the group of about 290 seropositive cohort members. A peripheral blood sample was provided by each donor, and peripheral blood mononuclear cells were used for TCR beta sequencing. Genomic DNA extraction from the blood cell samples was performed with the Qiagen DNeasy Blood Extraction Kit. CDR1 and CDR2, looked up from the germline V gene, are SGHTA and FQGTGA. The CDR3 numbers 15 residues from cysteine through phenylalanine. The only DNA kept is the CDR3, 45 bases in frame from the first base. Trimming takes 6 bases from V and 0 bases from J, and the germline ends sit 13 bases apart.

Material: PBMCs. The receptor chain draws on TRBV7-3 and TRBJ2-3, with no D gene named confidently. The source of this sequence is a man aged 18 to 29 in good health and CMV-seropositive. This receptor has the CDR3 CASSQDRYSTDTQYF. The sequence in DNA is TGTGCCAGCAGTCAAGATCGGTATAGCACAGATACGCAGTATTTT.